Following are 2 T cell receptor beta chains from one sample sequenced in a study of tumour-infiltrating T cells in Burkitt lymphoma. TCRdb's copy holds only in-frame clones and misses some; the assay was immunoSEQ multiplex PCR. The table has around 50,000 clones, around 30% seen once. The sample was tumor tissue. These receptors were obtained from a human donor with Burkitt lymphoma.

This sequence joins TRBV9 and TRBJ2-2; no firm D call. The germline V gene encodes CDR1 SGDLS and CDR2 YYNGEE. CDR3 size: 13 residues. With 2 bases removed from V and 2 bases from J, the gap between germline ends came to 4 bases. This CDR3 reads CASSVSNTGELFF. In DNA form, the CDR3 reads TGTGCCAGCAGCGTGTCCAACACCGGGGAGCTGTTTTTT.

This chain uses TRBV9 with TRBJ2-7; TRBD1 matches 10 bases. Per the germline V gene, CDR1 is SGDLS and CDR2 is YYNGEE. The CDR3 has 14 amino acids. Trimming took 4 bases from V and 2 from J; bases not matched to a gene: 3. The CDR3 loop is CASSRGQGAYEQYF. The CDR3 DNA sequence: TGTGCCAGCAGCCGTGGACAGGGGGCCTACGAGCAGTACTTC.